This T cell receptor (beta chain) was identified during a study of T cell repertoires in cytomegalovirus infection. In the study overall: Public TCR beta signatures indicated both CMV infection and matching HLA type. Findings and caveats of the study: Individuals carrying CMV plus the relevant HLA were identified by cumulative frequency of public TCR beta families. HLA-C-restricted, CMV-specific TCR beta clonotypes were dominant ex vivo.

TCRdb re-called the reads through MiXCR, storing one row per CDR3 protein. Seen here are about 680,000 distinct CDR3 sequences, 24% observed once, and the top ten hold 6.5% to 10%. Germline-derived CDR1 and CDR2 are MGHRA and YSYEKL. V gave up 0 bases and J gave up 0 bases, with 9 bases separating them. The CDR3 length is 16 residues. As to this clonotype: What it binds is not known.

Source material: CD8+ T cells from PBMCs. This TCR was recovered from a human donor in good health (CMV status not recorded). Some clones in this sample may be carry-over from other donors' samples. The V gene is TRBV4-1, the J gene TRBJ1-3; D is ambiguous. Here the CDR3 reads CASSQDLEISGNTIYF. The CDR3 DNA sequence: TGCGCCAGCAGCCAAGATCTGGAAATCTCTGGAAACACCATATATTTT.